These 30 T cell receptor beta chains came from one sample sequenced in a study of CD8+ T cells in alopecia areata. RNA was extracted and reverse transcribed into cDNA as the sequencing template. Measured with immunoSEQ multiplex PCR; TCRdb has only the in-frame clones, and not every one. This sample has fewer than 150,000 clones, with roughly 82% found just once. As to treatment: oral pan-JAK inhibitor, 5-10 mg twice daily. Sequenced material: CD8+ T cells sorted from blood, taken at week 4, from a patient treated with tofacitinib. All receptors come from a human donor with alopecia areata.

The rearrangement uses TRBV14 and TRBJ2-7, with TRBD1 matching 7 bases. CDR3 length: 14 amino acids. V lost 3 bases, J lost 3 bases, and 5 bases stayed unmatched. The germline gives CDR1 SGHDN, CDR2 FVKESK. CDR3 loop: CASSHRDRYYEQYF. CDR3 nucleotide sequence: TGTGCCAGCAGCCACCGGGACAGATACTACGAGCAGTACTTC.

This chain uses TRBV7-8 with TRBJ1-2, with a weak D call TRBD1 (5 bases). The V gene lost 1 base and the J gene lost 6 bases, with 15 bases spanning the gap. Germline V gives CDR1 SGHVS, CDR2 FQNEAQ. This CDR3 is 15 amino acids long. CDR3 coding DNA: TGTGCCAGCAGCTTAGGCCCAGGGTTAGGAAATGGCTACACCTTC. It specifies CASSLGPGLGNGYTF.

This chain joins TRBV27 and TRBJ2-7; TRBD1 agrees at 9 bases. Germline V gives CDR1 MNHEY, CDR2 SMNVEV (reference sequence). The CDR3 covers 14 residues. Losses at the gene ends were 6 bases for V and 2 bases for J; bases not matched to a gene: 5. The CDR3 DNA reads TGTGCCAGCAGCTACAGGGGGCCAGCCTACGAGCAGTACTTC. Its protein is CASSYRGPAYEQYF.

The chain links TRBV27 to TRBJ2-7; D perhaps matches TRBD2 (7 bases). Per the germline V gene, CDR1 is MNHEY and CDR2 is SMNVEV (reference sequence). The ends were cut back, 5 bases at V and 2 bases at J, with 16 bases in the middle. CDR3 length: 15 residues. The CDR3 DNA follows: TGTGCCAGCAGTCCTATCGCGGGGGCCCCCTACGAGCAGTACTTC. Protein product: CASSPIAGAPYEQYF.

The rearrangement links TRBV7-2 to TRBJ1-2, with TRBD1 identical over 7 bases. The CDR3 consists of 15 residues. V shed 6 bases and J 3 bases; nucleotides not matched to a gene: 10. Germline V lookup: CDR1 SGHTA, CDR2 FQGNSA. The CDR3, as DNA: TGTGCCAGCAGTCGCGACAGGGAAATGCACTATGGCTACACCTTC. Encoded protein: CASSRDREMHYGYTF.

This clone was recorded a few times. This chain joins TRBV5-6 and TRBJ1-2; no definite D call. There are 14 residues in the CDR3. In germline, CDR1 is SGHDT, CDR2 YYEEEE. Trimming pared 0 bases from V and 3 bases from J, leaving 9 bases between. In DNA form, the CDR3 reads TGTGCCAGCAGCTTGGAGGGTTCGGACTATGGCTACACCTTC. This sequence encodes CASSLEGSDYGYTF.

Note on this clone: The same CDR3 is also encoded by other DNA sequences in this sample. This rearrangement joins TRBV7-6 to TRBJ2-7; no clear D. The germline gives CDR1 SGHVS, CDR2 FNYEAQ. Trimming pared 1 base from V and 1 base from J, leaving 5 bases between. The CDR3 is made up of 13 amino acids. The CDR3 nucleotides are TGTGCCAGCAGCTTAGATACTTCCTACGAGCAGTACTTC. It translates to CASSLDTSYEQYF.

This clone has only one observation. The gene calls are TRBV4-2 and TRBJ1-2, with D possibly TRBD1 on 5 matching bases. Germline CDR1 and CDR2: LGHNA and YNFKEQ. CDR3 length equals 15 residues. The germline V and J ends were trimmed by 1 base and 8 bases, with 17 bases remaining between them. The CDR3 region is CASSQGLDVQGGYTF. CDR3 in DNA: TGTGCCAGCAGCCAAGGCCTGGACGTGCAGGGAGGCTACACCTTC.

The gene calls are TRBV7-2 and TRBJ2-7, with 9 bases matching TRBD1. This CDR3 is built from 17 residues. After removal of 1 base from V and 2 bases from J, the junction contained 9 bases not matched to a gene. CDR1 is SGHTA and CDR2 is FQGNSA in the germline V gene. CDR3 protein: CASSLVGGQGRTYEQYF. Here the CDR3 DNA reads TGTGCCAGCAGCTTAGTGGGGGGACAGGGTAGGACCTACGAGCAGTACTTC.

This clone was observed a single time. This sample also contains other DNA sequences that code for the same CDR3. This chain joins TRBV6-1 and TRBJ2-7; D unresolved. There are 14 residues in the CDR3. Germline-derived CDR1 and CDR2 are MNHNS and SASEGT. Trimming cost V 3 bases and J 3 bases, with 12 bases left between them. The CDR3, as DNA: TGTGCCAGCAGTGAGATAGAAGGAAGCTACGAGCAGTACTTC. It is translated as CASSEIEGSYEQYF.

The V call is TRBV7-2, the J call TRBJ2-4; 10 bases align to TRBD1. The germline V gene has CDR1 SGHTA and CDR2 FQGNSA. Losses at the gene ends were 5 bases for V and 1 base for J; bases not matched to a gene: 5. This CDR3 is built from 16 residues. The CDR3 DNA reads TGTGCCAGCAGCCTCGGACAGGGGGTTGCCAAAAACATTCAGTACTTC. It is translated as CASSLGQGVAKNIQYF.

The chain joins TRBV5-1 to TRBJ1-1; 7 bases agree with TRBD1. The length of the CDR3 is 14 residues. Germline V gene lookup returns CDR1 SGHRS and CDR2 YFSETQ. Trimming cost V 0 bases and J 4 bases; bases outside gene matches: 3. The DNA for the CDR3 is TGCGCCAGCAGCTTGGGGCAGGGGGTCACTGAAGCTTTCTTT. This codes for CASSLGQGVTEAFF.

The CDR3 reads CASSSNQGATEAFF. CDR3 nucleotides: TGTGCCAGCAGTTCAAATCAAGGGGCGACTGAAGCTTTCTTT. The chain has TRBV6-5 and TRBJ1-1, with D possibly being TRBD1 (5 bases). Germline CDR1 is MNHEY and CDR2 is SVGAGI. The CDR3 is made up of 14 amino acids. V gave up 4 bases and J gave up 5 bases, with 14 bases separating them.

V and J are TRBV13 and TRBJ2-2; D may correspond to TRBD1 or TRBD2 (5 bases each). CDR1 is PRHDT, CDR2 FYEKMQ, per germline (reference sequence). V shed 5 bases and J shed 7 bases, with 23 bases lying between them. There are 17 residues in the CDR3. The CDR3 region has the DNA TGTGCCAGCAGCACAGGCACCCGGGACCCTAGGAACGGGGAGCTGTTTTTT. Amino acid sequence: CASSTGTRDPRNGELFF.

This rearrangement joins TRBV4-1 to TRBJ1-6, with 8 bases that match TRBD1. CDR3 length: 16 amino acids. V shed 5 bases, J shed 7 bases, and the junction held 10 bases outside the gene matches. Per the germline V gene, CDR1 is MGHRA and CDR2 is YSYEKL. Here the CDR3 reads CASSKTGEEWNSPLHF. The CDR3 DNA is TGCGCCAGCAGCAAGACAGGGGAGGAGTGGAATTCACCCCTCCACTTT.

The genes are TRBV13 and TRBJ1-5, with a tentative D call TRBD1 (6 bases). Germline CDR1 reads PRHDT; CDR2 reads FYEKMQ (reference sequence). Trimming pared 3 bases from V and 7 bases from J, leaving 19 bases between. This CDR3 contains 16 residues. The CDR3: CASSFGGAGIHQPQHF. CDR3 nucleotide sequence: TGTGCCAGCAGCTTTGGGGGCGCCGGTATTCACCAGCCCCAGCATTTT.

The chain couples TRBV7-9 to TRBJ1-2; D is perhaps TRBD1 (5 bases). Per the germline V gene, CDR1 is SEHNR and CDR2 is FQNEAQ (reference sequence). Between the trimmed V and J ends, which lost 4 bases and 4 bases, there was a span of 10 bases. There are 13 residues in the CDR3. CDR3 amino acids: CASSSRDVYGYTF. CDR3 bases: TGTGCCAGCAGCTCAAGGGACGTCTATGGCTACACCTTC.

The genes are TRBV29-1 and TRBJ2-7; 7 bases are a match to TRBD1. This CDR3 is 12 amino acids long. The trim removed 5 bases at V and 2 bases at J, leaving 3 bases unmatched. CDR1 SQVTM and CDR2 ANQGSEA come from the germline V gene. The DNA of the CDR3 is TGCAGCGTTTCCGGGACAGCCTACGAGCAGTACTTC. Translated, it gives CSVSGTAYEQYF.

This chain links TRBV27 with TRBJ2-2; D perhaps matches TRBD1 (5 bases). The length of the CDR3 is 14 residues. Trimming pared 3 bases from V and 5 bases from J, leaving 10 bases between. The germline V gene encodes CDR1 MNHEY and CDR2 SMNVEV (reference sequence). CDR3 residues: CASSFRGWTGELFF. CDR3 nucleotide sequence: TGTGCCAGCAGTTTTAGGGGTTGGACCGGGGAGCTGTTTTTT.

The V call is TRBV25-1, the J call TRBJ1-1, with 7 bases aligning to TRBD1. Trimming at V came to 8 bases and at J to 4 bases, leaving 10 bases not matched to a gene. Germline CDR1 MGHDK, CDR2 SYGVNS. This CDR3 has 14 amino acids. CDR3 loop: CASPRDREGTEAFF. Written as DNA, the CDR3 is TGTGCCAGCCCTCGAGACAGGGAGGGCACTGAAGCTTTCTTT.

This clone was observed a few times. The V call is TRBV21-1, the J call TRBJ2-4; TRBD1 reflects the table's D call only, with no check against the DNA. TRBV21-1 is an annotated pseudogene. The length of the CDR3 is 17 residues. CDR3: CASTTPRGRLAKNIQYF. The CDR3 nucleotides read TGTGCCAGCACCACACCCAGGGGGCGGTTGGCCAAAAACATTCAGTACTTC.

This clone was counted a single time. The rearrangement uses TRBV5-5 and TRBJ2-7; TRBD1 aligns across 12 bases. This CDR3 region has 14 residues. The trim removed 4 bases at V and 5 bases at J, leaving 4 bases unmatched. Germline V gives CDR1 SGHKS, CDR2 YYEKEE (reference sequence). The DNA of the CDR3 is TGTGCCAGCAGCGGCGGGACAGGGGGCGACGAGCAGTACTTC. Protein sequence: CASSGGTGGDEQYF.

The gene calls are TRBV4-1 and TRBJ1-1; D is perhaps TRBD1 (5 bases). V was clipped by 1 base and J by 1 base, with 7 bases between them. The CDR3 has 14 residues. Germline CDR1 is MGHRA and CDR2 is YSYEKL. The CDR3 sequence is CASSQGDPNTEAFF. CDR3 in DNA: TGCGCCAGCAGCCAAGGGGACCCGAACACTGAAGCTTTCTTT.

V gene TRBV13 combines with J gene TRBJ1-1, with D possibly being TRBD1 (5 bases). V was pared by 3 bases and J by 11 bases, with 13 bases between. The CDR3 runs 12 residues. Per the germline V gene, CDR1 is PRHDT and CDR2 is FYEKMQ (reference sequence). DNA for the CDR3: TGTGCCAGCAGCTTGGCCGGAGGGGAGGCTTTCTTT. This codes for CASSLAGGEAFF.

The chain employs TRBV5-1 and TRBJ2-7; TRBD1 aligns across 10 bases. Germline V gene data show CDR1 as SGHRS and CDR2 as YFSETQ. Losses at the gene ends were 3 bases for V and 4 bases for J; bases not matched to a gene: 4. The length of the CDR3 is 14 residues. DNA for the CDR3: TGCGCCAGCAGCTACGGGACAGGGGCGTACGAGCAGTACTTC. This codes for CASSYGTGAYEQYF.

The CDR3 DNA follows: TGCGCCAGCAGACCGGGACAGGACAACTACGAGCAGTACTTC. Its translation: CASRPGQDNYEQYF. The rearrangement links TRBV5-1 to TRBJ2-7; TRBD1 aligns across 8 bases. The length of the CDR3 is 14 residues. V lost 5 bases to trimming and J lost 3 bases; unmatched junction nucleotides: 7. CDR1 and CDR2 (germline): SGHRS, YFSETQ.

This clone was seen just once. The chain combines TRBV15 with TRBJ2-7, with D possibly being TRBD2 (5 bases). V lost 0 bases to trimming and J lost 4 bases, with 13 bases between them. The V gene's germline CDR1 is LNHNV and CDR2 YYDKDF (reference sequence). CDR3 length equals 15 residues. The CDR3 loop reads CATSRDWESRYEQYF. For the CDR3, the DNA is TGTGCCACCAGCAGAGATTGGGAGTCTCGATACGAGCAGTACTTC. Full variable domain (missing parts from reference TRBV15 and TRBJ2-7): DAMVIQNPRYQVTQFGKPVTLSCSQTLNHNVMYWYQQKSSQAPKLLFHYYDKDFNNEADTPDNFQSRRPNTSFCFLDIRSPGLGDTAMYLCATSRDWESRYEQYFGPGTRLTVT.

This chain uses TRBV2 with TRBJ2-1; weak D call: TRBD1 (6 bases). The V gene lost 6 bases and the J gene lost 2 bases, with 11 bases spanning the gap. There are 14 residues in the CDR3. Germline V gene sequence: CDR1 SNHLY, CDR2 FYNNEI. The CDR3 loop reads CASSGQPTYNEQFF. The CDR3, as DNA: TGTGCCAGCAGCGGACAGCCCACCTACAATGAGCAGTTCTTC.

The rearrangement joins TRBV7-9 to TRBJ2-1; D gene unclear. Trimming took off 1 base at V and 4 bases at J, with 14 bases between the two ends. This CDR3 is built from 16 residues. Germline assignment: CDR1 SEHNR and CDR2 FQNEAQ (reference sequence). The CDR3, as DNA: TGTGCCAGCAGCTTAGAAGGCGATCCTGGGTACAATGAGCAGTTCTTC. Residues: CASSLEGDPGYNEQFF.

This clone was counted a single time. Other DNA sequences in the sample encode the same CDR3. This rearrangement joins TRBV7-9 to TRBJ1-1; no clear D gene. Trimming shortened V by 5 bases and J by 1 base, and 14 bases separated the two germline ends. In germline, CDR1 is SEHNR, CDR2 FQNEAQ (reference sequence). The CDR3 is 15 amino acids. The DNA for the CDR3 is TGTGCCAGCAGCCCCCCCCCTCGGTCGAACACTGAAGCTTTCTTT. Amino acids: CASSPPPRSNTEAFF.